Listed here are 25 T cell receptor beta chains from one sample, sequenced in a study of T cell responses to AZD1222 COVID-19 vaccine. This table comes from immunoSEQ multiplex PCR, and its TCRdb copy is limited to in-frame clones, with some not included. The table lists about 37,000 clones, 70% to 90% of them singletons, with 6.8% in the top ten. The sequences come from peripheral blood, collected on day 0 of AZD1222 vaccination. The source of these receptors is an adult in good health.

This clone was recorded a few times. The chain joins TRBV2 to TRBJ1-1; no clear D. The V gene lost 7 bases and the J gene lost 2 bases, with 11 bases spanning the gap. The CDR3 totals 13 residues. The germline gives CDR1 SNHLY, CDR2 FYNNEI. CDR3 region: CASIADGNTEAFF. CDR3 in DNA: TGTGCCAGCATTGCGGACGGCAACACTGAAGCTTTCTTT.

V gene TRBV6-5 combines with J gene TRBJ1-2; 7 nucleotides match TRBD1. The germline V gene encodes CDR1 MNHEY and CDR2 SVGAGI. This CDR3 is built from 12 residues. V dropped 9 bases and J dropped 4; count of bases not matched to a gene: 5. The CDR3 spells CASKTGLYGYTF. Here the CDR3 DNA reads TGTGCCAGTAAGACAGGGCTCTATGGCTACACCTTC.

The chain recombines TRBV18 with TRBJ1-6; no definite D call. The ends were cut back, 4 bases at V and 7 bases at J, with 17 bases in the middle. This CDR3 region has 16 residues. The germline CDR1 and CDR2 sequences are KGHSH and LQKENI. The CDR3 loop reads CASSLKERAVNSPLHF. Written as DNA, the CDR3 is TGTGCCAGCTCACTCAAGGAGCGGGCGGTAAATTCACCCCTCCACTTT.

The table lists this clone with a few counts. The genes are TRBV15 and TRBJ2-7; 8 bases map to TRBD2. Germline CDR1 and CDR2: LNHNV and YYDKDF (reference sequence). J lost 2 bases, V lost 1 base, and 4 bases had no gene match. The length of the CDR3 is 15 residues. The CDR3 region has the DNA TGTGCCACCAGCAGAGCATACGGGAGGGCCTACGAGCAGTACTTC. Protein product: CATSRAYGRAYEQYF.

The chain couples TRBV25-1 to TRBJ1-2; D unclear. Trimming cost V 4 bases and J 2 bases, with 14 bases left between them. The CDR3 contains 15 residues. Germline loops: CDR1 MGHDK, CDR2 SYGVNS. The CDR3 region is CASSVTGAGNYGYTF. The CDR3 nucleotides read TGTGCCAGCAGTGTGACCGGTGCTGGGAACTATGGCTACACCTTC.

The CDR3: CASSEQGAGTEAFF. The CDR3, as DNA: TGCGCCAGCAGCGAACAGGGGGCGGGAACTGAAGCTTTCTTT. V and J are TRBV5-1 and TRBJ1-1, with TRBD1 identical over 9 bases. This CDR3 region has 14 residues. Looked up from germline, CDR1 is SGHRS and CDR2 is YFSETQ. V dropped 4 bases and J dropped 5; count of bases not matched to a gene: 6.

The chain recombines TRBV5-5 with TRBJ1-2; 7 bases align to TRBD1. The V gene's germline CDR1 is SGHKS and CDR2 YYEKEE (reference sequence). CDR3 size: 14 residues. After removal of 3 bases from V and 2 bases from J, the junction contained 4 bases not matched to a gene. The CDR3 DNA reads TGTGCCAGCAGCTACACGACAGGGAACTATGGCTACACCTTC. Translated, it gives CASSYTTGNYGYTF. Looking up the rest from reference TRBV5-5 and TRBJ1-2 gives the full variable domain: DAGVTQSPTHLIKTRGQQVTLRCSPISGHKSVSWYQQVLGQGPQFIFQYYEKEERGRGNFPDRFSARQFPNYSSELNVNALLLGDSALYLCASSYTTGNYGYTFGSGTRLTVV.

This clone is a singleton in its sample. V gene TRBV30 combines with J gene TRBJ2-2; 7 bases match TRBD2. The V and J ends lost 5 bases and 0 bases, in that order; junction bases with no gene match: 3. The CDR3 is made up of 14 amino acids. Germline CDR1 GTSNPN, CDR2 SVGIG (reference sequence). In DNA form, the CDR3 reads TGTGCCTGGCGGAGCGGGGCGAACACCGGGGAGCTGTTTTTT. Its translation is CAWRSGANTGELFF.

The chain links TRBV19 to TRBJ2-7; D remains unclear. Trimming took 8 bases from V and 5 from J, leaving 19 bases between them. Germline V gene lookup returns CDR1 LNHDA and CDR2 SQIVND (reference sequence). This CDR3 spans 14 amino acids. The CDR3 region is CASGPELQFHEQYF. The CDR3 DNA follows: TGTGCCAGTGGGCCGGAGCTCCAGTTTCACGAGCAGTACTTC.

The chain uses TRBV12-3 or TRBV12-4 and TRBJ2-4; D gene ambiguous. Trimming cost V 0 bases and J 7 bases, with 7 bases left between them. This CDR3 is 13 amino acids long. The CDR3 sequence: CASSLATVNIQYF. CDR3 nucleotides: TGTGCCAGCAGTTTAGCCACCGTGAACATTCAGTACTTC.

This chain uses TRBV5-1 with TRBJ1-6, with D possibly matching TRBD1 (6 bases). Trimming stripped 0 bases from V and 3 bases from J, with 7 bases between. This CDR3 has 15 residues. Germline V gene data show CDR1 as SGHRS and CDR2 as YFSETQ. The CDR3 region has the DNA TGCGCCAGCAGCTTGGGACAGGTCTATAATTCACCCCTCCACTTT. This sequence encodes CASSLGQVYNSPLHF.

This chain uses TRBV11-2 with TRBJ2-3, with 11 bases lining up with TRBD2. CDR1 is SGHAT and CDR2 is FQNNGV in the germline V gene. The V gene end was trimmed by 7 bases and the J gene end by 3 bases; junction bases not matched to a gene: 15. CDR3 length equals 18 residues. The CDR3 nucleotides read TGTGCCAGCACCTCGGGGGGGGGATCTAGCGGGAGGACAGATACGCAGTATTTT. Residues: CASTSGGGSSGRTDTQYF.

The CDR3 nucleotides are TGTGCCACCAGCAGCTTTGGAAGGGCGGCCAAAAACATTCAGTACTTC. Translation: CATSSFGRAAKNIQYF. The genes are TRBV15 and TRBJ2-4; D remains unclear. This CDR3 contains 16 residues. Germline CDR1 and CDR2: LNHNV and YYDKDF (reference sequence). Trimming cost V 3 bases and J 1 base, with 13 bases left between them.

This chain connects TRBV7-8 to TRBJ1-5, with a tentative D call TRBD1 (5 bases). This CDR3 spans 15 amino acids. V lost 5 bases and J lost 5, with 16 bases in between. The germline V gene encodes CDR1 SGHVS and CDR2 FQNEAQ. This chain's CDR3 is CASSTGAGVYQPQHF. As DNA, the CDR3 is TGTGCCAGCAGCACCGGGGCCGGGGTATATCAGCCCCAGCATTTT. The full variable domain, in which reference TRBV7-8 and TRBJ1-5 provide the parts outside the CDR3, is GAGVSQSPRYKVAKRGQDVALRCDPISGHVSLFWYQQALGQGPEFLTYFQNEAQLDKSGLPSDRFFAERPEGSVSTLKIQRTQQEDSAVYLCASSTGAGVYQPQHFGDGTRLSIL.

This chain connects TRBV30 to TRBJ2-6; D perhaps matches TRBD2 (5 bases). V gave up 0 bases and J gave up 4 bases, with 10 bases separating them. Germline lookup yields CDR1 GTSNPN and CDR2 SVGIG (reference sequence). The CDR3 has 15 amino acids. The DNA of the CDR3 is TGTGCCTGGAGTGTGGGAGTCGCCGGGGCCAACGTCCTGACTTTC. Residues: CAWSVGVAGANVLTF. The full variable domain, rest sourced from reference TRBV30 and TRBJ2-6, is SQTIHQWPATLVQPVGSPLSLECTVEGTSNPNLYWYRQAAGRGLQLLFYSVGIGQISSEVPQNLSASRPQDRQFILSSKKLLLSDSGFYLCAWSVGVAGANVLTFGAGSRLTVL.

The genes are TRBV9 and TRBJ2-3; TRBD2 matches at 13 bases. Germline V gene lookup returns CDR1 SGDLS and CDR2 YYNGEE. Trimming took 4 bases from V and 0 from J; bases not matched to a gene: 8. There are 18 residues in the CDR3. DNA of the CDR3: TGTGCCAGCAGCTTGGGGACTAGCGGGGTCGCTAGCACAGATACGCAGTATTTT. As protein: CASSLGTSGVASTDTQYF. The full variable domain, with the rest looked up from reference TRBV9 and TRBJ2-3, is DSGVTQTPKHLITATGQRVTLRCSPRSGDLSVYWYQQSLDQGLQFLIQYYNGEERAKGNILERFSAQQFPDLHSELNLSSLELGDSALYFCASSLGTSGVASTDTQYFGPGTRLTVL.

V usage is TRBV12-3 or TRBV12-4 and J usage is TRBJ1-6; D gene ambiguous. The V end lost 6 bases, the J end lost 3 bases, and 3 bases lay between the germline ends. This CDR3 spans 12 amino acids. The CDR3 DNA reads as TGTGCCAGCAGACTCTATAATTCACCCCTCCACTTT. Translated, it gives CASRLYNSPLHF.

The rearrangement uses TRBV2 and TRBJ2-4, with 7 bases fitting TRBD2. The length of the CDR3 is 14 residues. With V trimmed by 5 bases and J by 5 bases, 6 bases remained unmatched. CDR1 is SNHLY and CDR2 is FYNNEI in the germline V gene. The CDR3 DNA sequence: TGTGCCAGCAGTCGTTCTAGCGGCCAAAACATTCAGTACTTC. Translating it yields CASSRSSGQNIQYF.

The count of this clone is one. V gene TRBV4-1 combines with J gene TRBJ1-1; D unclear. This CDR3 is built from 13 residues. Germline CDR1 reads MGHRA; CDR2 reads YSYEKL. Trimming pared 2 bases from V and 1 base from J, leaving 5 bases between. The CDR3, as DNA: TGCGCCAGCAGCCAATCCGAGAACACTGAAGCTTTCTTT. Encoded protein: CASSQSENTEAFF.

The rearrangement links TRBV5-1 to TRBJ1-4; no reliable D call. Germline lookup yields CDR1 SGHRS and CDR2 YFSETQ. V lost 5 bases and J lost 2, with 10 bases in between. CDR3 length: 14 amino acids. CDR3 in amino acids: CASRAAGTNEKLFF. The DNA for the CDR3 is TGCGCCAGCAGGGCCGCAGGCACTAATGAAAAACTGTTTTTT.

This chain uses TRBV29-1 with TRBJ1-1; a possible D gene is TRBD1 (5 bases). Germline V gene lookup returns CDR1 SQVTM and CDR2 ANQGSEA. The CDR3 runs to 11 residues. Trimming removed 7 bases at V and 2 bases at J, with 8 bases between. The CDR3 region has the DNA TGCAGCGCCCAGGGAAACACTGAAGCTTTCTTT. Its protein product is CSAQGNTEAFF.

J is TRBJ2-3 and V is TRBV30, with TRBD1 matching 8 bases. This CDR3 has 16 amino acids. Germline V gene lookup returns CDR1 GTSNPN and CDR2 SVGIG (reference sequence). V was pared by 6 bases and J by 5 bases, with 16 bases of the junction left unmatched. The CDR3 DNA follows: TGTGCCTGCCTCCTCACAGGGGGGTGGGTAGTAGATACGCAGTATTTT. It yields the protein CACLLTGGWVVDTQYF.

The chain is built from TRBV7-2 and TRBJ2-7, with D unclear. V dropped 1 base and J dropped 0 bases, with 10 bases sitting between them. Per germline, CDR1 SGHTA and CDR2 FQGNSA. This CDR3 region has 15 residues. The CDR3 region has the DNA TGTGCCAGCAGCTTAGGGGCAGCCAGCTCCTACGAGCAGTACTTC. Encoded protein: CASSLGAASSYEQYF.

The DNA of the CDR3 is TGCGCCAGCAGCCTCTCCGGACTAGCGATAACCTACGAGCAGTACTTC. This gives the protein CASSLSGLAITYEQYF. The rearrangement joins TRBV5-1 to TRBJ2-7; 9 bases map to TRBD2. The CDR3 extends over 16 amino acids. Germline V gives CDR1 SGHRS, CDR2 YFSETQ. With V trimmed by 4 bases and J by 2 bases, 10 bases remained unmatched.

The chain employs TRBV18 and TRBJ1-1; TRBD1 matches 7 bases. The germline CDR1 and CDR2 sequences are KGHSH and LQKENI. V lost 0 bases to trimming and J lost 5 bases; unmatched junction nucleotides: 6. The CDR3 spans 15 residues. CDR3 in amino acids: CASSPPAGGKTEAFF. The CDR3 DNA is TGTGCCAGCTCACCACCAGCAGGGGGTAAAACTGAAGCTTTCTTT.